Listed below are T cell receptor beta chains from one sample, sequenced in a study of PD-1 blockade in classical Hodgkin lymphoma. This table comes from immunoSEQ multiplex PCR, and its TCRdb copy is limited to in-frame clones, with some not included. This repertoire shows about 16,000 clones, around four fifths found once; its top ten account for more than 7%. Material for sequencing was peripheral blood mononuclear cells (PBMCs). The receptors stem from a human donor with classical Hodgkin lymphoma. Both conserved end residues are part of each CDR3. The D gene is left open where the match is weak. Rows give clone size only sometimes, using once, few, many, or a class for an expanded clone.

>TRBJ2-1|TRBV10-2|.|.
TGCGCCAGCAGCCAAGGAAGGGGTTGGGACAATGAGCAGTTCTTC
CASSQGRGWDNEQFF
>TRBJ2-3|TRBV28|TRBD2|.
TGTGCCAGCAGCCCACCGGGACTAGCGGATATTACAGATACGCAGTATTTT
CASSPPGLADITDTQYF
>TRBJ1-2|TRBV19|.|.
TGTGCCAGTAGTATAGCCCTGGGGTCGGTTAACTATGGCTACACCTTC
CASSIALGSVNYGYTF
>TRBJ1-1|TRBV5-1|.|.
TGCGCCAGCAGCTTGGCCCAGAACACTGAAGCTTTCTTT
CASSLAQNTEAFF
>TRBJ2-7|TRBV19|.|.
TGTGCCAGTAGTATCGGAGGACAGTACGAGCAGTACTTC
CASSIGGQYEQYF
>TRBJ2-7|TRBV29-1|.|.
TGCAGCGTTGGTGGCGGAGAGCAGTACTTC
CSVGGGEQYF
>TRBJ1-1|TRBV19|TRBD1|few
TGTGCCAGTAGGGACAGGGGTCCGGCTTTCTTT
CASRDRGPAFF
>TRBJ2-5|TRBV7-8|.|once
TGTGCCAGCAGCTTATCTAGAGGGGAGACCCAGTACTTC
CASSLSRGETQYF
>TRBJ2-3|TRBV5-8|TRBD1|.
TGTGCCAGCAGCTTGACAGGGGGTAGCACAGATACGCAGTATTTT
CASSLTGGSTDTQYF
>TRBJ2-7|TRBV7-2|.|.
TGTGCCAGCAGCGGGGGAGCTGGGCAGTACTTC
CASSGGAGQYF
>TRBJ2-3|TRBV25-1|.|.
TGTGCCAGCAGTGAAGCTCCCCCTAGCACAGATACGCAGTATTTT
CASSEAPPSTDTQYF
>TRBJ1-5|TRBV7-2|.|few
TGTGCCAGCAGCCCCGGGGTTCCCGGGCAGCCCCAGCATTTT
CASSPGVPGQPQHF
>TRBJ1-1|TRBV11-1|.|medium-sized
TGTGCCAGCAGCCGTGTGTTGGGCGTGGAAGCTTTCTTT
CASSRVLGVEAFF
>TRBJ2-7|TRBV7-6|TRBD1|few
TGTGCCAGCAGCTTCACAGGGGAAGCCTACGAGCAGTACTTC
CASSFTGEAYEQYF
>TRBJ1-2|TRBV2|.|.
TGTGCCAGCAGTGTAGGGACCCCCGGGGGGTATGGCTACACCTTC
CASSVGTPGGYGYTF
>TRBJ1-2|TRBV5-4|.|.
TGTGCCAGCAGTGACGCGGGGGGAGACTATGGCTACACCTTC
CASSDAGGDYGYTF
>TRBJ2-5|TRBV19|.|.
TGTGCCAGTAGTCTCGATGGGGGGGCCTGGGAGACCCAGTACTTC
CASSLDGGAWETQYF
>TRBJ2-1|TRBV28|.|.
TGTGCCAGCAGTTTCTCGGGTCTGGCGGAGCAGTTCTTC
CASSFSGLAEQFF
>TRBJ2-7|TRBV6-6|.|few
TGTGCCAGCAGTTACTTAGGGGCCGAGCAGTACTTC
CASSYLGAEQYF
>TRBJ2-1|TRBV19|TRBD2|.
TGTGCCAGTAGTATTACCGCGGGAGGCTCCTACAATGAGCAGTTCTTC
CASSITAGGSYNEQFF
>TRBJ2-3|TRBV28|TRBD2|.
TGTGCCAGCAGTGAGACTAGCGGACCTAGCACAGATACGCAGTATTTT
CASSETSGPSTDTQYF
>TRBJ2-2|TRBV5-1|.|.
TGCGCCAGCAGCTTGGCCGATAGGGGGGAGCTGTTTTTT
CASSLADRGELFF
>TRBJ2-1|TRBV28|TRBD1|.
TGTGCCAGCAGTTCCCCGGACAGGGGGAGTGGGAATGAGCAGTTCTTC
CASSSPDRGSGNEQFF
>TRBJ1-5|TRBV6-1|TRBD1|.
TGTGCCAGCAGGGACAGGGAGAATCAGCCCCAGCATTTT
CASRDRENQPQHF
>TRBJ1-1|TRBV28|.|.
TGTGCCAGCAGTTCCTATGAAGCTTTCTTT
CASSSYEAFF
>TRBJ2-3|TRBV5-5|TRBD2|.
TGTGCCAGCAGCCCCCTGGGACTAGCGGACCCCACAGATACGCAGTATTTT
CASSPLGLADPTDTQYF
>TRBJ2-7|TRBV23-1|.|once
TGCGCCAGCAGTCCCCGGGGCAGGGAGGAGGAGCAGTACTTC
CASSPRGREEEQYF
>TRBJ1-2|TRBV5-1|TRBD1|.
TGCGCCAGCAGCTTGGAACAGGGGGGTAGCTACACCTTC
CASSLEQGGSYTF
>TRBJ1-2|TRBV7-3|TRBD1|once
TGTGCCAGCAGCTCCGGGACAGGGGAAGGCTACACCTTC
CASSSGTGEGYTF
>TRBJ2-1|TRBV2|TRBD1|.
TGTGCCAGCAGCATCAGGGGGCGAGAGCAGTTCTTC
CASSIRGREQFF
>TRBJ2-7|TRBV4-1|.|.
TGCGCCAGCAGCCAACCGGGCCACGAGCAGTACTTC
CASSQPGHEQYF
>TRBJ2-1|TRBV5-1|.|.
TGCGCCAGCAGCTTGGCGGGAAAATACAATGAGCAGTTCTTC
CASSLAGKYNEQFF
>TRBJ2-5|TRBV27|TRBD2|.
TGTGCCAGCAGTTTACCGGACTGGCGGGAGGCAGAGACCCAGTACTTC
CASSLPDWREAETQYF
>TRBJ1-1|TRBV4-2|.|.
TGTGCCAGCAGCTTACTCCAGGGAGCTAACACTGAAGCTTTCTTT
CASSLLQGANTEAFF
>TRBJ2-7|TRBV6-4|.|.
TGTGCCAGCCCCCTTAGCCCAGCGCGGGGAGATATAAGGCAGTACTTC
CASPLSPARGDIRQYF
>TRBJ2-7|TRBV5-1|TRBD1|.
TGCGCCAGCAGCTTAATCGGGACAGGGCGCCACGAGCAGTACTTC
CASSLIGTGRHEQYF
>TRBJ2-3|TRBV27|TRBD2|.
TGTGCCAGCAGTTTATTGAGCCGGGAGGTACTAGATACGCAGTATTTT
CASSLLSREVLDTQYF
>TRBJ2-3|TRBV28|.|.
.
CASSTSGQGIDTQYF
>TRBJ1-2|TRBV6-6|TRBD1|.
TGTGCCAGCACCGAGGGACAGGGTTATGGCTACACCTTC
CASTEGQGYGYTF
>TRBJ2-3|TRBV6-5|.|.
TGTGCCAGCAGTTACGACCGACCGGGAGTTGAAGATACGCAGTATTTT
CASSYDRPGVEDTQYF
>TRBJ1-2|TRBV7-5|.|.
TGTGCCAGAAGCTTCTATAACTATGGCTACACCTTC
CARSFYNYGYTF
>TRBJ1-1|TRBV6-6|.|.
TGTGCCAGCAGTTACTTAGGACTCGATGAAGCTTTCTTT
CASSYLGLDEAFF
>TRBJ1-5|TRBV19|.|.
TGTGCCAGTAGTATTTGGGATAGCAATCAGCCCCAGCATTTT
CASSIWDSNQPQHF
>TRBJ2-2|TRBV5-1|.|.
TGCGCCAGCAGCTGGGGCACACCGAACACCGGGGAGCTGTTTTTT
CASSWGTPNTGELFF
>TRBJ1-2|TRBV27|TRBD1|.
TGTGCCAGCAGTTTCCAACAGGGGGCGGGGTATGGCTACACCTTC
CASSFQQGAGYGYTF
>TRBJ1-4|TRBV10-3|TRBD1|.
TGTGCCATCAGGGACTCAGGGGGCGAAAAACTGTTTTTT
CAIRDSGGEKLFF
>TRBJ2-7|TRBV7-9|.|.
TGTGCCAGCAGCCCTCGGTACGAGCAGTACTTC
CASSPRYEQYF
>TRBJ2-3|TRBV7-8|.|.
TGTGCCAGCTCCCCTGTGGATACGCAGTATTTT
CASSPVDTQYF
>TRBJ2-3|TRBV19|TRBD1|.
TGTGCCAGTAGTATCCCACAGGGGACGATTTCGGATACGCAGTATTTT
CASSIPQGTISDTQYF
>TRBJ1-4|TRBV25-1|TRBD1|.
TGTGCCAGCAGTGCGATGAAACGACAGGGACTAAGGGAAAAACTGTTTTTT
CASSAMKRQGLREKLFF
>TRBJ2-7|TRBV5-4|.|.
TGTGCCAGCAGCTTCATGAACAGCTTGGGCTCCTACGAGCAGTACTTC
CASSFMNSLGSYEQYF
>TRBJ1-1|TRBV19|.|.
TGTGCCAGTAGGATACAGAGATCTAACACTGAAGCTTTCTTT
CASRIQRSNTEAFF
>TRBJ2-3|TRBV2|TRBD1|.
TGTGCCAGCAGCCAAAAGACAGGGATACCGCAGTATTTT
CASSQKTGIPQYF
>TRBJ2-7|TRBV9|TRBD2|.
TGTGCCAGCAGCCCTGCCGCGGGGGGGCCACCCTACGAGCAGTACTTC
CASSPAAGGPPYEQYF
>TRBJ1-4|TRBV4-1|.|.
TGCGCCAGCAGTCCCTTGTGGGCTTTCGAAAAACTGTTTTTT
CASSPLWAFEKLFF